This T cell receptor beta chain was observed in a study of blood T cell repertoires in COVID-19. About the research overall: PBMCs, B-cell-depleted T cells, or T cells were the source of the cDNA or gDNA that made up the material.

Sequencing used immunoSEQ multiplex PCR; TCRdb keeps in-frame clones, though not all of them. The sample has 200,000 to 250,000 clones; about 85% are singletons. From germline, CDR1 is SGHRS and CDR2 YFSETQ. The V and J ends lost 4 bases and 5 bases, in that order; junction bases with no gene match: 12. This CDR3 region has 18 residues. The sequenced material came from peripheral blood. The TCR originated in a man aged 18-30 years with active or convalescent COVID-19. V gene TRBV5-1 combines with J gene TRBJ2-6; 10 bases are a match to TRBD2. The CDR3 region is CASSLPLSTSGRANVLTF. For the CDR3, the DNA is TGCGCCAGCAGCCTGCCGTTATCTACTAGCGGGAGGGCCAACGTCCTGACTTTC.